What follows are 10 T cell receptor beta chains derived from one specimen sequenced in a study of cytomegalovirus exposure and HLA in healthy donors. TCRdb's copy holds only in-frame clones and misses some; the assay was immunoSEQ multiplex PCR. The data contain under 65,000 clones, over 85% of them seen just once; the ten biggest clones take up about 6%. Sequences were obtained from PBMCs. The receptors here all came from a woman under 30 in good health and CMV-seropositive.

The genes are TRBV21-1 and TRBJ1-1; the table's TRBD1 call for D was not verified on the DNA. TRBV21-1 constitutes a pseudogene. The CDR3 runs to 12 residues. The DNA of the CDR3 is TGTGCCAGCAGCCCCTGGGCCCGTGAAGCTTTCTTT. This sequence encodes CASSPWAREAFF.

This chain joins TRBV18 and TRBJ1-1, with a weak D call TRBD1 (6 bases). The germline CDR1 and CDR2 sequences are KGHSH and LQKENI. The germline V and J ends were trimmed by 2 bases and 6 bases, with 13 bases remaining between them. The CDR3 sequence is 14 residues long. The CDR3 coding sequence is TGTGCCAGCTCACCAGTTCCGACAGGCGCTGAAGCTTTCTTT. It specifies CASSPVPTGAEAFF.

A single count supports this clone. The CDR3 region has the DNA TGTGCCAGCAGCGTGAGATTAGGGGGTTTCACCGGGGAGCTGTTTTTT. Translated, it gives CASSVRLGGFTGELFF. V is TRBV11-2 and J is TRBJ2-2; TRBD1 is a possible D gene (6 bases). The germline V gene has CDR1 SGHAT and CDR2 FQNNGV. Trimming pared 5 bases from V and 4 bases from J, leaving 17 bases between. The CDR3 runs 16 residues.

The V call is TRBV7-2, the J call TRBJ1-1; D not resolved. Germline V gene sequence: CDR1 SGHTA, CDR2 FQGNSA. Trimming took off 5 bases at V and 0 bases at J, with 16 bases between the two ends. The CDR3 runs to 16 residues. CDR3 sequence (DNA): TGTGCCAGCAGCCCGCTTGCCGGGGTTATGAACACTGAAGCTTTCTTT. Translating gives CASSPLAGVMNTEAFF.

The V call is TRBV7-9, the J call TRBJ1-3; 10 bases match TRBD1. Germline CDR1 reads SEHNR; CDR2 reads FQNEAQ (reference sequence). The V segment lost 5 bases and the J segment 15 bases; nucleotides outside the gene matches: 13. This CDR3 region has 14 residues. This chain's CDR3 is CASSASGTGDHGYF. The CDR3, as DNA: TGTGCCAGCAGCGCATCCGGGACAGGGGACCACGGATATTTT.

J is TRBJ2-2 and V is TRBV10-2; D may be TRBD2 (5 bases). This CDR3 is built from 13 residues. CDR1 and CDR2 from the germline V gene are WSHSY and SAAADI. Trimming took off 0 bases at V and 8 bases at J, with 7 bases between the two ends. The CDR3 loop is CASSESREGELFF. In nucleotides, the CDR3 is TGCGCCAGCAGTGAGTCGAGGGAAGGGGAGCTGTTTTTT.

The chain couples TRBV23-1 to TRBJ1-3, with a weak D call TRBD1 (5 bases). TRBV23-1 is an open reading frame, and its role is uncertain. CDR3 length equals 13 residues. Between the trimmed V and J ends, which lost 11 bases and 3 bases, there was a span of 14 bases. The DNA of the CDR3 is TGCGCCCCCCAGACAGAGAATGGAAACACCATATATTTT. Residues: CAPQTENGNTIYF.

The CDR3, as DNA: TGTGCCTGGATGGGGACAGGGAAGAGCTCTGGAAACACCATATATTTT. Encoded protein: CAWMGTGKSSGNTIYF. The chain links TRBV30 to TRBJ1-3; TRBD1 matches 9 bases. CDR3 length: 16 amino acids. With 4 bases clipped from V and 0 bases from J, the junction kept 7 bases outside the gene matches. The V gene's germline CDR1 is GTSNPN and CDR2 SVGIG (reference sequence).

This chain uses TRBV9 with TRBJ2-3; possible D gene TRBD1, 5 bases. The CDR3 has 16 residues. From germline, CDR1 is SGDLS and CDR2 YYNGEE. Trimming shortened V by 4 bases and J by 6 bases, and 21 bases separated the two germline ends. This chain's CDR3 is CASSTDTRPFVDTQYF. Written as DNA, the CDR3 is TGTGCCAGCAGCACGGACACACGACCTTTTGTCGATACGCAGTATTTT.

The chain uses TRBV5-1 and TRBJ2-2; D is perhaps TRBD1 (6 bases). The CDR3 totals 15 residues. Per the germline V gene, CDR1 is SGHRS and CDR2 is YFSETQ. The ends were cut back, 1 base at V and 2 bases at J, with 9 bases in the middle. CDR3 DNA sequence: TGCGCCAGCAGCTTGAGACAGGTTAACACCGGGGAGCTGTTTTTT. Protein product: CASSLRQVNTGELFF.